This TCR beta chain is drawn from a study of early T cells in non-severe SARS-CoV-2 infection. V lost 5 bases and J lost 0, with 11 bases in between. Germline CDR1 reads KGHSH; CDR2 reads LQKENI. The CDR3 spans 15 residues. TCRdb redid the calling of the 5' RACE reads with MiXCR, one entry per CDR3 protein. This table holds under 85,000 distinct CDR3 sequences, about 14% found once. This chain joins TRBV18 and TRBJ1-3; D unresolved. Sequenced material: whole blood, taken at baseline. This TCR was recovered from an adult who was a healthcare worker with PCR-confirmed SARS-CoV-2 infection or an uninfected control (not recorded which). The CDR3 bases are TGTGCCAGCTCAACATTTCAGAGCTCTGGAAACACCATATATTTT. Translated: CASSTFQSSGNTIYF.